The rows below give T cell receptor beta chains drawn from one sample of a study of glioma-infiltrating T cells after dendritic cell vaccination. Generated by immunoSEQ multiplex PCR, the TCRdb table keeps only in-frame clones and is missing some. The sample has tens of thousands of clones, 82% seen once. The sequencing here drew on blood, taken before dendritic cell vaccination. These receptors were collected from a human donor with glioblastoma. CDR3s include the opening cysteine and the closing phenylalanine or tryptophan. The D gene is left open where the match is weak. Some rows have no size entry. The others give once, few or many, or a class for an expanded clone.

J: TRBJ1-4
size: NA
length: 13
V: TRBV6-4
D: NA
DNA: TGTGCCAGCAGCCGGGACTTTAATGAAAAACTGTTTTTT
CDR3: CASSRDFNEKLFF

J: TRBJ1-1
size: NA
length: 17
V: TRBV9
D: TRBD1
DNA: TGTGCCAGCAGCGTAGCTACGAGTGGGGACAGGAACACTGAAGCTTTCTTT
CDR3: CASSVATSGDRNTEAFF

J: TRBJ2-1
size: few
length: 16
V: TRBV5-1
D: TRBD1
DNA: TGCGCCAGCAGTTTGGACAGGGTGAGCTCCTACAATGAGCAGTTCTTC
CDR3: CASSLDRVSSYNEQFF

J: TRBJ1-3
size: NA
length: 16
V: TRBV5-1
D: NA
DNA: TGCGCCAGCAGCTTGGAGCGACAGGTGGCCGGAAACACCATATATTTT
CDR3: CASSLERQVAGNTIYF

J: TRBJ1-5
size: NA
length: 20
V: TRBV5-1
D: TRBD1
DNA: TGCGCCAGCGGGAACCAGTCGGACAGGGGGCGCATTGGTTGCAATCAGCCCCAGCATTTT
CDR3: CASGNQSDRGRIGCNQPQHF

J: TRBJ2-5
size: NA
length: 16
V: TRBV5-5
D: TRBD2
DNA: TGTGCCAGCAGCTTGTCCACTAGCGCATACCAAGAGACCCAGTACTTC
CDR3: CASSLSTSAYQETQYF

J: TRBJ1-1
size: NA
length: 14
V: TRBV18
D: NA
DNA: TGTGCCAGCTCTTCCGGGCCCCGGGGGGCTGAAGCTTTCTTT
CDR3: CASSSGPRGAEAFF

J: TRBJ2-1
size: once
length: 17
V: TRBV15
D: TRBD2
DNA: TGTGCCACCAGCAGAGATCTAGCGGGACTGCCGGGGAATGAGCAGTTCTTC
CDR3: CATSRDLAGLPGNEQFF

J: TRBJ1-2
size: NA
length: 14
V: TRBV13
D: NA
DNA: TGTGCCAGCAGCCAAGCGTGGTTGTCACGCGTCTACACCTTC
CDR3: CASSQAWLSRVYTF

J: TRBJ1-5
size: NA
length: 15
V: TRBV27
D: NA
DNA: TGTGCCAGCAGTCGCGTCGGGGGGCAAAATCAGCCCCAGCATTTT
CDR3: CASSRVGGQNQPQHF

J: TRBJ1-3
size: NA
length: 13
V: TRBV18
D: NA
DNA: TGTGCCAGCTCACCACCCCCTCGAAACACCATATATTTT
CDR3: CASSPPPRNTIYF

J: TRBJ2-2
size: NA
length: 16
V: TRBV5-1
D: TRBD1
DNA: TGCGCCAGCAGCTCCCTTGGAGCGACAGGGGACGAGGAGCTGTTTTTT
CDR3: CASSSLGATGDEELFF

J: TRBJ1-5
size: NA
length: 13
V: TRBV5-1
D: NA
DNA: TGCGCCAGCAGCTTGGGCCCGGATCAGCCCCAGCATTTT
CDR3: CASSLGPDQPQHF

J: TRBJ2-7
size: NA
length: 14
V: TRBV19
D: TRBD1
DNA: TGTGCCAGTACACAACGGGACAGTTCCTACGAGCAGTACTTC
CDR3: CASTQRDSSYEQYF

J: TRBJ2-3
size: NA
length: 15
V: TRBV7-9
D: NA
DNA: TGTGCCAGCAGTCGATCAGGTCAGGGCACAGATACGCAGTATTTT
CDR3: CASSRSGQGTDTQYF

J: TRBJ1-2
size: NA
length: 13
V: TRBV15
D: TRBD1
DNA: TGTGCCACCAGCACGGGACAGTACTATGGCTACACCTTC
CDR3: CATSTGQYYGYTF

J: TRBJ2-2
size: NA
length: 15
V: TRBV2
D: TRBD1
DNA: TGTGCCAGCAGTGGGGACAGTACGAACACCGGGGAGCTGTTTTTT
CDR3: CASSGDSTNTGELFF

J: TRBJ2-2
size: few
length: 16
V: TRBV2
D: NA
DNA: TGTGCCAGCAGTGGAGGGTCGGGGGTGGACACCGGGGAGCTGTTTTTT
CDR3: CASSGGSGVDTGELFF

J: TRBJ2-3
size: NA
length: 14
V: TRBV6-5
D: TRBD2
DNA: TGTGCCAGCAGAAGGGGAGGGTCAGAAGATACGCAGTATTTT
CDR3: CASRRGGSEDTQYF

J: TRBJ2-1
size: NA
length: 16
V: TRBV27
D: TRBD2
DNA: TGTGCCAGCAGTTTACAACTAGCGGGAGCAGACAATGAGCAGTTCTTC
CDR3: CASSLQLAGADNEQFF

J: TRBJ1-6
size: NA
length: 16
V: TRBV19
D: TRBD1
DNA: TGTGCCAGTAGCGCGGACAGGGCCTTGAATAATTCACCCCTCCACTTT
CDR3: CASSADRALNNSPLHF

J: TRBJ1-2
size: NA
length: 16
V: TRBV7-3
D: TRBD1
DNA: TGTGCCAGCAGCTTATATTCTACCCAGGGGGGCTATGGCTACACCTTC
CDR3: CASSLYSTQGGYGYTF

J: TRBJ1-2
size: NA
length: 13
V: TRBV5-6
D: NA
DNA: TGTGCCAGCAGCTTGGATTTAGTTTATGGCTACACCTTC
CDR3: CASSLDLVYGYTF

J: TRBJ2-1
size: NA
length: 13
V: TRBV2
D: TRBD1
DNA: TGTGCCAGCAGCCGACAGGGGGCGGATGAGCAGTTCTTC
CDR3: CASSRQGADEQFF

J: TRBJ1-1
size: NA
length: 14
V: TRBV5-1
D: NA
DNA: TGCGCCAGCAGCTTATTCGGGGGTAGCACTGAAGCTTTCTTT
CDR3: CASSLFGGSTEAFF

J: TRBJ1-1
size: NA
length: 16
V: TRBV18
D: TRBD1
DNA: TGTGCCAGCTCACCTCGGACCACAGGGGGCCTCACTGAAGCTTTCTTT
CDR3: CASSPRTTGGLTEAFF

J: TRBJ2-3
size: NA
length: 12
V: TRBV5-1
D: NA
DNA: TGCGCCAGCAGCTTGTACACAGATACGCAGTATTTT
CDR3: CASSLYTDTQYF

J: TRBJ2-5
size: once
length: 12
V: TRBV2
D: NA
DNA: TGTGCCAGACAGACCAACCAAGAGACCCAGTACTTC
CDR3: CARQTNQETQYF

J: TRBJ2-5
size: NA
length: 19
V: TRBV7-9
D: NA
DNA: TGTGCCAGCAGCTTCGGTTACGGGCAGGGGGGCAGGGGACAAGAGACCCAGTACTTC
CDR3: CASSFGYGQGGRGQETQYF

J: TRBJ1-6
size: few
length: 16
V: TRBV7-8
D: NA
DNA: TGTGCCAGCAGCTTGGGGGGGGTTATCTATAATTCACCCCTCCACTTT
CDR3: CASSLGGVIYNSPLHF

J: TRBJ2-3
size: NA
length: 13
V: TRBV7-9
D: NA
DNA: TGTGCCAGCAGCGGGGCCCGCACAGATACGCAGTATTTT
CDR3: CASSGARTDTQYF

J: TRBJ1-1
size: NA
length: 13
V: TRBV18
D: NA
DNA: TGTGCCAGCTCACCTGGACAGAACACTGAAGCTTTCTTT
CDR3: CASSPGQNTEAFF

J: TRBJ1-6
size: NA
length: 13
V: TRBV6-1
D: TRBD1
DNA: TGTGCCAATGGACAGGACTATAATTCACCCCTCCACTTT
CDR3: CANGQDYNSPLHF

J: TRBJ2-2
size: NA
length: 14
V: TRBV19
D: TRBD1
DNA: TGTGCCACCCGGACAGGGGACGGCACCGGGGAGCTGTTTTTT
CDR3: CATRTGDGTGELFF

J: TRBJ2-5
size: NA
length: 11
V: TRBV6-1
D: NA
DNA: TGTGCCAGCACCCGAGAAGAGACCCAGTACTTC
CDR3: CASTREETQYF

J: TRBJ1-5
size: NA
length: 15
V: TRBV19
D: NA
DNA: TGTGCCACGGTCGATCCTAGGAGAGGCAATCAGCCCCAGCATTTT
CDR3: CATVDPRRGNQPQHF

J: TRBJ2-3
size: few
length: 13
V: TRBV18
D: TRBD2
DNA: TGTGCCAGCTCACCAGGGCGGGAGGATACGCAGTATTTT
CDR3: CASSPGREDTQYF

J: TRBJ2-2
size: NA
length: 15
V: TRBV5-1
D: NA
DNA: TGCGCCAGCAGCTTGATAGGAGCCCTGACCGGGGAGCTGTTTTTT
CDR3: CASSLIGALTGELFF

J: TRBJ1-1
size: NA
length: 11
V: TRBV2
D: NA
DNA: TGTGCCAGCAGTGTCTTCGCTGAAGCTTTCTTT
CDR3: CASSVFAEAFF

J: TRBJ1-2
size: NA
length: 12
V: TRBV6-5
D: NA
DNA: TGTGCCAGCAGTTACGACAGTTATGGCTACACCTTC
CDR3: CASSYDSYGYTF

J: TRBJ1-2
size: NA
length: 15
V: TRBV18
D: TRBD1
DNA: TGTGCCAGCTCACCACCGCAGGGGGGCGTCTATGGCTACACCTTC
CDR3: CASSPPQGGVYGYTF

J: TRBJ2-2
size: NA
length: 16
V: TRBV30
D: NA
DNA: TGTGCCTGGAGTGTACTGAGGGGGGGCAACACCGGGGAGCTGTTTTTT
CDR3: CAWSVLRGGNTGELFF

J: TRBJ2-4
size: NA
length: 14
V: TRBV7-2
D: NA
DNA: TGTGCCAGCAGCCCCCAGGGCCGTCGGAACATTCAGTACTTC
CDR3: CASSPQGRRNIQYF

J: TRBJ2-1
size: NA
length: 14
V: TRBV27
D: TRBD2
DNA: TGTGCCAGCAGACTAGCGGGAGGGGGCAATGAGCAGTTCTTC
CDR3: CASRLAGGGNEQFF

J: TRBJ2-2
size: NA
length: 16
V: TRBV5-4
D: TRBD2
DNA: TGTGCCAGCAGCTCCCAAAGCGGGAGACGAACCGGGGAGCTGTTTTTT
CDR3: CASSSQSGRRTGELFF

J: TRBJ2-2
size: NA
length: 14
V: TRBV11-3
D: NA
DNA: TGTGCCAGCAGCTTAGAAGGGGCAACCGGGGAGCTGTTTTTT
CDR3: CASSLEGATGELFF

J: TRBJ1-6
size: NA
length: 15
V: TRBV15
D: NA
DNA: TGTGCCACCAGCAGAGGGGGAGAGGGCGCTTCACCCCTCCACTTT
CDR3: CATSRGGEGASPLHF

J: TRBJ1-5
size: NA
length: 17
V: TRBV27
D: NA
DNA: TGTGCCAGCAGTTTATACGCCGACTCGAATAGCAATCAGCCCCAGCATTTT
CDR3: CASSLYADSNSNQPQHF

J: TRBJ2-2
size: NA
length: 16
V: TRBV9
D: NA
DNA: TGTGCCAGCAGCGTAGCGGCGGGGAGCAACACCGGGGAGCTGTTTTTT
CDR3: CASSVAAGSNTGELFF

J: TRBJ2-1
size: NA
length: 16
V: TRBV5-1
D: TRBD1
DNA: TGCGCCAGTTCAGTTGCGGGACAGGGTTCCTACAATGAGCAGTTCTTC
CDR3: CASSVAGQGSYNEQFF

J: TRBJ2-2
size: few
length: 14
V: TRBV6-1
D: TRBD2
DNA: TGTGCCAGCAGGGGACTAGCTAACACCGGGGAGCTGTTTTTT
CDR3: CASRGLANTGELFF

J: TRBJ1-2
size: NA
length: 13
V: TRBV2
D: TRBD1
DNA: TGCGCCAGCAGTTCAGGGACAGGGGGCGGCTACACCTTC
CDR3: CASSSGTGGGYTF

J: TRBJ1-2
size: once
length: 16
V: TRBV6-6
D: TRBD1
DNA: TGTGCCAGCAGCTCGGGACAGCGGGTTAATAACTATGGCTACACCTTC
CDR3: CASSSGQRVNNYGYTF

J: TRBJ2-5
size: NA
length: 15
V: TRBV6-9
D: NA
DNA: TGTGCCAGCAGTTCTTCTGGACTACCGGTAGAGACCCAGTACTTC
CDR3: CASSSSGLPVETQYF